A single sample gave rise to the 10 T cell receptor beta chains below, sequenced in a study of human T cells and chemical hapten exposure. Indicated time point: pre-sensitization, week 0. Sample treatment: therapeutic diphenylcyclopropenone sensitization with weekly scalp DPC. TCRdb recomputed calls from the RACE reads with MiXCR, one row per CDR3 protein. Of tens of thousands of distinct CDR3 sequences listed, 9.6% were seen once; the top ten hold around 3.6%. Sequenced here: whole blood, sampled in connection with sensitization to the hapten diphenylcyclopropenone (DPC). These receptors all come from a woman in her forties with alopecia areata. Some clones in this sample may be carry-over from other donors' samples.

This clonotype was observed a few times. The rearrangement joins TRBV5-4 to TRBJ2-1; the D gene is possibly TRBD1 (5 bases). Per germline, CDR1 SGHNT and CDR2 YYREEE (reference sequence). The CDR3 loop spans 15 amino acids. V lost 1 base and J lost 1, with 9 bases in between. CDR3 DNA sequence: TGTGCCAGCAGCTTGAATCAGGGTTCCTACAATGAGCAGTTCTTC. It is translated as CASSLNQGSYNEQFF.

The chain's CDR3 is CGGQPFGDTQYF. The DNA of the CDR3 is TGCGGCGGACAGCCCTTCGGAGATACGCAGTATTTT. The chain combines TRBV29-1 with TRBJ2-3; D may be TRBD1 (6 bases). The CDR3 consists of 12 residues. The germline V gene encodes CDR1 SQVTM and CDR2 ANQGSEA.

This clonotype occurred a few times. The J gene is TRBJ1-1, the V gene TRBV12-3 or TRBV12-4; the D gene is possibly TRBD1 (5 bases). CDR3 length: 15 amino acids. V was clipped by 3 bases and J by 1 base, with 12 bases between them. The CDR3 region is CASSFRGLTNTEAFF. The CDR3 bases are TGTGCCAGCAGTTTTAGGGGACTCACGAACACTGAAGCTTTCTTT.

This clonotype came up a few times. The chain carries TRBV7-6 and TRBJ2-2, with D uncertain. The CDR3 is 15 residues long. With 3 bases removed from V and 7 bases from J, the gap between germline ends came to 15 bases. Germline V gene sequence: CDR1 SGHVS, CDR2 FNYEAQ. In DNA form, the CDR3 reads TGTGCCAGCAGCTTTTTACCCCCCGGCGACGGGGAGCTGTTTTTT. Amino acids: CASSFLPPGDGELFF.

This clonotype was seen at least ten times. The V call is TRBV5-4, the J call TRBJ1-2; tentative D call: TRBD1 (6 bases). The V end was cut by 3 bases, the J end by 8 bases, with 20 bases between. Looked up from germline, CDR1 is SGHNT and CDR2 is YYREEE (reference sequence). The CDR3 totals 15 residues. DNA of the CDR3: TGTGCCAGCAGCTCGGGACACTACCTTAGCGGAGGCTACACCTTC. Translation: CASSSGHYLSGGYTF.

The V and J genes are TRBV6-5 and TRBJ2-5, with 9 positions matching TRBD1. CDR3 length: 16 residues. Per the germline V gene, CDR1 is MNHEY and CDR2 is SVGAGI. The ends lost 2 bases at V and 3 bases at J; junction bases unmatched: 7. CDR3 nucleotides: TGTGCCAGCAGTTACCACAGGGGGCTAATGGAAGAGACCCAGTACTTC. It encodes CASSYHRGLMEETQYF.

This clonotype was counted at least ten times. This rearrangement joins TRBV3-1 to TRBJ1-2, with a possible D match to TRBD1 (5 bases). V lost 0 bases, J lost 4 bases, and 12 bases lay in between. CDR3 length: 15 residues. Germline CDR1 and CDR2: LGHDT and YNNKEL (reference sequence). The CDR3 DNA is TGTGCCAGCAGCCAAGACGGGGCTGGGATCTATGGCTACACCTTC. This sequence encodes CASSQDGAGIYGYTF.

This clonotype appeared a few times. The CDR3 region has the DNA TGTGCCAGCAGCTTAGATGGGTACCCATACGAGCAGTACTTC. This gives the protein CASSLDGYPYEQYF. The genes are TRBV7-2 and TRBJ2-7; D gene uncertain. Germline V lookup: CDR1 SGHTA, CDR2 FQGNSA. This CDR3 contains 14 residues. The ends were cut back, 1 base at V and 4 bases at J, with 11 bases in the middle.

This clonotype was counted only a few times. CDR3 nucleotide sequence: TGTGCCAGCAGTCCCCGGACAGCTGGAAACACCATATATTTT. Translating it yields CASSPRTAGNTIYF. The chain employs TRBV28 and TRBJ1-3; weak D call: TRBD1 (6 bases). Germline loops: CDR1 MDHEN, CDR2 SYDVKM. The CDR3 has 14 amino acids. With 5 bases removed from V and 2 bases from J, the gap between germline ends came to 10 bases.

Points on this clonotype: At one end the junction does not follow the germline gene, possibly because of a read error. The chain employs TRBV2 and TRBJ2-7; weak D call: TRBD2 (6 bases). Looked up from germline, CDR1 is SNHLY and CDR2 is FYNNEI. The CDR3 length is 11 residues. CDR3 nucleotide sequence: TGTGCCAGCAGTGGACACCTAGCGAGGGACTTC. As protein: CASSGHLARDF.